This is a list of T cell receptor beta chains from one sample in a study of CD4+ T cells in melanoma. Sequenced by immunoSEQ multiplex PCR; TCRdb stores in-frame clones only, minus some. The sample contains several thousand clones, 69% of which appear only once. Sequenced input: cells from a culture (not recorded whether cultured in vitro). These TCRs come from a human donor with melanoma. CDR3s include the opening cysteine and the closing phenylalanine or tryptophan. A D gene is named only where the DNA matches it firmly. The listing skips clone size in some rows; elsewhere it reads once, few, many or a size class.

j_call | d_call | clone_size | v_call | cdr3_nt | cdr3_aa
TRBJ1-1 | . | . | TRBV5-4 | TGTGCCAGCAGCTTGGATACAGGGTCAACTGAAGCTTTCTTT | CASSLDTGSTEAFF
TRBJ1-5 | . | few | TRBV7-8 | TGTGCCAGCAGCTTATTTCAAGATCAGCCCCAGCATTTT | CASSLFQDQPQHF
TRBJ1-1 | . | . | TRBV28 | TGTGCCAGCAGGACACCTGACCGGGGGGCTGAAGCTTTCTTT | CASRTPDRGAEAFF
TRBJ1-2 | TRBD1 | . | TRBV9 | TGTGCCAGCAGCGTAGGACAGGGAGGTGGCTACACCTTC | CASSVGQGGGYTF
TRBJ1-4 | TRBD1 | few | TRBV9 | TGTGCCAGCAGCGTAGGACAGGGCGGTGAAAAACTGTTTTTT | CASSVGQGGEKLFF
TRBJ2-3 | . | few | TRBV9 | TGTGCCAGCAGCGTAGATAGCACAGATACGCAGTATTTT | CASSVDSTDTQYF
TRBJ2-7 | TRBD2 | . | TRBV3-1/TRBV3-2 | TGTGCCAGCGGCACTAGCGGGGGGTACGAGCAGTACTTC | CASGTSGGYEQYF
TRBJ1-4 | . | . | TRBV9 | TGTGCCAGCAGCGTAGCTTACAGGGCGGGTGAAAAACTGTTTTTT | CASSVAYRAGEKLFF
TRBJ2-5 | . | . | TRBV19 | TGTGCCAGTAGTATTCAGACTGGGAGACAAGAGACCCAGTACTTC | CASSIQTGRQETQYF
TRBJ1-3 | . | . | TRBV30 | TGTGCGAGGGACACCGGCTCTGGAAACACCATATATTTT | CARDTGSGNTIYF
TRBJ1-5 | . | . | TRBV29-1 | TGCAGCGTTGCGGAACAGGGAGGTCCGAATAGCAATCAGCCCCAGCATTTT | CSVAEQGGPNSNQPQHF
TRBJ2-1 | . | . | TRBV28 | TGTGCCAGCAGTTTTGACAATGAGCAGTTCTTC | CASSFDNEQFF
TRBJ1-3 | . | . | TRBV9 | TGTGCCAGCAGCGTAGGGGGGGCGATGTCTGGAAACACCATATATTTT | CASSVGGAMSGNTIYF
TRBJ1-5 | . | few | TRBV4-2 | TGTGCCAGCAGCCAACAACGGGCGCAGGGCCTTAGCAATCAGCCCCAGCATTTT | CASSQQRAQGLSNQPQHF
TRBJ1-1 | . | . | TRBV19 | TGTGCCAGTAGTGTTGCAGGGGAAGCTTTCTTT | CASSVAGEAFF
TRBJ1-1 | . | . | TRBV5-1 | TGCGCCAGCAGCTTGGTCCCCGGCAGGGAAGCTTTCTTT | CASSLVPGREAFF
TRBJ2-1 | . | . | TRBV27 | TGTGCCAGCAGTCCCTCGGGACTTTACAATGAGCAGTTCTTC | CASSPSGLYNEQFF
TRBJ2-1 | . | few | TRBV2 | TGTGCCAGCAGTGGTTTGGGTGATGAGCAGTTCTTC | CASSGLGDEQFF
TRBJ2-2 | TRBD1 | . | TRBV19 | TGTGCCAGTTCAGGACAGGGGACCGGGGAGCTGTTTTTT | CASSGQGTGELFF
TRBJ2-1 | . | . | TRBV6-2/TRBV6-3 | TGTGCCAGCAGTCACGCCCCGTACAATGAGCAGTTCTTC | CASSHAPYNEQFF
TRBJ1-2 | . | medium-sized | TRBV7-9 | TGTGCCAACACAATGGGGGGCGCGGCTGGCTACACCTTC | CANTMGGAAGYTF
TRBJ1-3 | . | once | TRBV28 | TGTGCCAGCAGTTTATTTATAGGGAGAAACACCATATATTTT | CASSLFIGRNTIYF
TRBJ2-5 | TRBD2 | . | TRBV5-4 | TGTGCCAGCAGCTCCCCCGGGGGGAACATGGGGGAGACCCAGTACTTC | CASSSPGGNMGETQYF
TRBJ1-5 | . | . | TRBV19 | TGTGCCAGTAGTTACCTGAAAGGGCGGAGCAATCAGCCCCAGCATTTT | CASSYLKGRSNQPQHF
TRBJ2-5 | TRBD2 | . | TRBV6-2/TRBV6-3 | TGTGCCAGCAGCGTAGCGGGGGTGGCCCCCGAGACCCAGTACTTC | CASSVAGVAPETQYF
TRBJ2-1 | . | . | TRBV5-5 | TGTGCCAGCAGCCCCGTGAGGGTAGCGGAGAAATACAATGAGCAGTTCTTC | CASSPVRVAEKYNEQFF
TRBJ2-5 | TRBD2 | once | TRBV3-1/TRBV3-2 | TGTGCCAGCAGCCATTCTAGCGGGGGGGAAGAGACCCAGTACTTC | CASSHSSGGEETQYF
TRBJ2-2 | . | . | TRBV6-6 | TGTGCCAGCAGTTACTCCGCCCCCCGGAGCACCGGGGAGCTGTTTTTT | CASSYSAPRSTGELFF
TRBJ1-3 | . | . | TRBV5-8 | TGTGCCAGCAGCTACCGACAGCTCTCTGGAAACACCATATATTTT | CASSYRQLSGNTIYF
TRBJ1-5 | . | medium-sized | TRBV4-3 | TGCGCCAGCAGCCAAGTCGTGGGGGGCAATCAGCCCCAGCATTTT | CASSQVVGGNQPQHF
TRBJ2-7 | . | . | TRBV4-1 | TGCGCCAGCAGCCGGGCGGGGGCCTCCTACGAGCAGTACTTC | CASSRAGASYEQYF
TRBJ1-5 | . | . | TRBV19 | TGTGCCAGTACCCAGGGTCGGTTCATTAGCAATCAGCCCCAGCATTTT | CASTQGRFISNQPQHF
TRBJ1-2 | TRBD1 | . | TRBV10-3 | TGTGCCATCAGCGGGGACAGAATATATGGCTACACCTTC | CAISGDRIYGYTF
TRBJ2-4 | TRBD2 | . | TRBV5-1 | TGCGCCAGCAGCTTGGTCGGGGGGGGCGACCTAGCCAAAAACATTCAGTACTTC | CASSLVGGGDLAKNIQYF
TRBJ1-6 | . | . | TRBV6-1 | TGTGCCAGCAGTGAATTAGGGGCCCGTAATTCACCCCTCCACTTT | CASSELGARNSPLHF
TRBJ1-6 | . | . | TRBV27 | TGTGCCAGCATCTATCAGAGCTCCTATAATTCACCCCTCCACTTT | CASIYQSSYNSPLHF
TRBJ1-3 | . | medium-sized | TRBV28 | TGTGCCAGCAGTTTAGAGGGAAACACCATATATTTT | CASSLEGNTIYF
TRBJ2-2 | . | . | TRBV2 | TGTGCCAGTACAGGGCCCATCGGGGAGCTGTTTTTT | CASTGPIGELFF
TRBJ1-2 | . | . | TRBV4-3 | TGCGCCAGCAGCCAAGGCCAGGGATTGGTCCCGAAGCATGGCTACACCTTC | CASSQGQGLVPKHGYTF
TRBJ1-2 | TRBD1 | . | TRBV5-4 | TGTGCCAGCAGCCCCGTCCCGGGACAGGGGGGACTGGCCTTC | CASSPVPGQGGLAF
TRBJ2-5 | . | . | TRBV5-1 | TGCGCCAGCAGCTCCGCTAGTGGAGAGACCCAGTACTTC | CASSSASGETQYF
TRBJ1-6 | . | large | TRBV11-2 | TGTGCCACCCTAGCGACAGGACAAAATTCACCCCTCCACTTT | CATLATGQNSPLHF
TRBJ2-1 | TRBD2 | . | TRBV7-2 | TGTGCCAGCAGCGATGGGACTAGCGGGGGGGCCGAAGAGCAGTTCTTC | CASSDGTSGGAEEQFF
TRBJ2-3 | . | medium-sized | TRBV11-3 | TGTGCCAGCAGCGGAAGGACAGAGCCAGATACGCAGTATTTT | CASSGRTEPDTQYF
TRBJ1-4 | . | once | TRBV28 | TGTGCCAGCAGTTTAGTCCGGACAACTAATGAAAAACTGTTTTTT | CASSLVRTTNEKLFF
TRBJ1-2 | TRBD1 | . | TRBV2 | TGTGCCAGCAGTTATACCGGGACAGTGAATGGCTACACCTTC | CASSYTGTVNGYTF